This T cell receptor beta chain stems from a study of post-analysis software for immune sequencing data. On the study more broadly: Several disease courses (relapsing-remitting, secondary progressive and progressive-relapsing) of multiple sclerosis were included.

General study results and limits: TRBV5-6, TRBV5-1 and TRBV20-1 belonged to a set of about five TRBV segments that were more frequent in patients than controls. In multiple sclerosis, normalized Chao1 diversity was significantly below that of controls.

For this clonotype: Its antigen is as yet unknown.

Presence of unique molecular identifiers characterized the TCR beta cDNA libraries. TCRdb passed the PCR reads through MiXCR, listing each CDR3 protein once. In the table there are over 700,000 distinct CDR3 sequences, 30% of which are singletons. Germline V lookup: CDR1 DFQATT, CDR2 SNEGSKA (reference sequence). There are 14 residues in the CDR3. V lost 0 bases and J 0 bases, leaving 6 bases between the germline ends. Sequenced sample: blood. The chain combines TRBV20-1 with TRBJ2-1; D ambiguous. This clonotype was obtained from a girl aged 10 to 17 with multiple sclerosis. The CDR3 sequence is CSARDPNSYNEQFF. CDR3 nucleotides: TGCAGTGCTAGAGATCCAAACTCCTACAATGAGCAGTTCTTC.